These 13 T cell receptor beta chains share one sample of origin, sequenced in a study of T cells in Graves' hyperthyroidism and ophthalmopathy. Authors of the study amplified TCR beta CDR3 regions from RNA transcripts. An initial round of RT-PCR targeting the TCR CDR3 relied on the HTBI primer set. One entry per CDR3 protein results from TCRdb running MiXCR on the multiplex PCR reads. The sample records a few hundred thousand distinct CDR3 sequences, about 16% being singletons. Source material: blood. The source is a woman aged 40 to 50 with Graves' ophthalmopathy.

CDR3 in amino acids: CASSPGGRPSEKLFF. CDR3 DNA sequence: TGTGCCAGCTCACCAGGGGGCCGGCCAAGTGAAAAACTGTTTTTT. The chain uses TRBV18 and TRBJ1-4, with a weak D call TRBD1 (6 bases). From germline, CDR1 is KGHSH and CDR2 LQKENI. The CDR3 has 15 amino acids. V lost 2 bases to trimming and J lost 7 bases, with 14 bases between them.

The rearrangement links TRBV20-1 to TRBJ2-3; 9 positions agree with TRBD2. The V and J ends lost 5 bases and 4 bases, in that order; junction bases with no gene match: 7. This CDR3 is built from 14 residues. CDR1 and CDR2 (germline): DFQATT, SNEGSKA (reference sequence). The CDR3 coding sequence is TGCAGTGCTGGGAGCGGGGGGTGGGCAGATACGCAGTATTTT. Amino acid sequence: CSAGSGGWADTQYF.

This clonotype has at least ten counts. The genes are TRBV30 and TRBJ1-3; D not resolved. Trimming shortened V by 5 bases and J by 6 bases, and 5 bases separated the two germline ends. Germline CDR1 GTSNPN, CDR2 SVGIG (reference sequence). The CDR3 length is 10 residues. CDR3 nucleotides: TGTGCCTGGGGAGTAAACACCATATATTTT. This gives the protein CAWGVNTIYF.

This clonotype has ten or more counts. The chain combines TRBV20-1 with TRBJ2-5; no reliable D call. The CDR3 is 12 amino acids. Germline values: CDR1 DFQATT, CDR2 SNEGSKA (reference sequence). Trimming removed 3 bases at V and 5 bases at J, with 10 bases between. CDR3 coding DNA: TGCAGTGCTAGTGAACTGCCGGAGACCCAGTACTTC. Translation gives CSASELPETQYF.

The rearrangement joins TRBV5-1 to TRBJ2-6, with no clear D. V was pared by 0 bases and J by 3 bases, with 7 bases between. Germline CDR1 SGHRS, CDR2 YFSETQ. The CDR3 runs to 15 residues. The CDR3 loop reads CASSLAVNGANVLTF. The CDR3 nucleotides are TGCGCCAGCAGCTTGGCGGTTAATGGGGCCAACGTCCTGACTTTC.

This clonotype has ten or more counts. The chain has TRBV30 and TRBJ1-1; D is unclear. The CDR3 runs 12 residues. Germline values: CDR1 GTSNPN, CDR2 SVGIG (reference sequence). V was cut by 3 bases and J by 3 bases, with 8 bases left in between. The DNA of the CDR3 is TGTGCCTGGAGGACGCGAGACACTGAAGCTTTCTTT. Amino acids: CAWRTRDTEAFF.

The rearrangement uses TRBV7-9 and TRBJ2-3; 7 bases are a match to TRBD1. CDR1 SEHNR and CDR2 FQNEAQ come from the germline V gene (reference sequence). The CDR3 runs 14 residues. The V and J ends lost 5 bases and 3 bases, in that order; junction bases with no gene match: 5. DNA of the CDR3: TGTGCCAGCAGCACCCAACAGGGGACAGATACGCAGTATTTT. Translation: CASSTQQGTDTQYF.

A note on this clonotype: No conserved phenylalanine or tryptophan is present at the end of the CDR3, so a read error is the likely explanation. The V and J genes are TRBV11-2 and TRBJ2-1; TRBD2 matches at 7 bases. This CDR3 spans 16 amino acids. Germline-derived CDR1 and CDR2 are SGHAT and FQNNGV. Trimming removed 5 bases from V and 0 bases from J; junction bases left unmatched: 7. CDR3 residues: CASSGSGTNSYNEQFY. The CDR3 nucleotides read TGTGCCAGCAGCGGCTCCGGGACTAACTCCTACAATGAGCAGTTCTAC.

This clonotype was found many times. The V and J genes are TRBV5-1 and TRBJ2-3, with a tentative D call TRBD2 (6 bases). V lost 4 bases and J 1 base, leaving 22 bases between the germline ends. CDR1 and CDR2 from the germline V gene are SGHRS and YFSETQ. The CDR3 is 18 amino acids. The CDR3 loop reads CASSPSVYTASRTDTQYF. Written as DNA, the CDR3 is TGCGCCAGCAGCCCTAGCGTCTACACTGCGTCTCGCACAGATACGCAGTATTTT.

The V call is TRBV10-3, the J call TRBJ2-5, with 10 bases that match TRBD1. V trimming: 6 bases; J trimming: 5 bases; junction bases outside the gene matches: 6. The CDR3 has 14 residues. Germline CDR1 is ENHRY and CDR2 is SYGVKD. The CDR3: CAIRGQGKGETQYF. DNA of the CDR3: TGTGCCATCAGGGGACAGGGGAAAGGGGAGACCCAGTACTTC.

The chain couples TRBV6-2 or TRBV6-3 to TRBJ2-2, with 12 bases aligning to TRBD2. CDR3 length: 18 amino acids. V was pared by 0 bases and J by 2 bases, with 4 bases of the junction left unmatched. Germline V gene sequence: CDR1 MNHEY, CDR2 SVGEGT. CDR3 loop: CASSYSTSGRLNTGELFF. For the CDR3, the DNA is TGTGCCAGCAGTTACTCGACTAGCGGGAGACTAAACACCGGGGAGCTGTTTTTT.

The table lists this clonotype with a few counts. A single base separates this from a much larger clone, so it may be a read error. The chain carries TRBV12-3 or TRBV12-4 and TRBJ2-3; 9 bases are a match to TRBD1. V gave up 8 bases and J gave up 1 base; unmatched junction bases: 10. This CDR3 is built from 16 residues. The DNA of the CDR3 is TGTGCCAGCGGTTCCGGGACAGGGTGGGGCACAGATACGCAGTATTTT. This gives the protein CASGSGTGWGTDTQYF.

This clonotype has at least ten counts. The chain employs TRBV11-2 and TRBJ2-7; D call uncertain. From germline, CDR1 is SGHAT and CDR2 FQNNGV. The CDR3 loop spans 13 amino acids. V shed 4 bases and J shed 6 bases, with 13 bases lying between them. The CDR3 DNA follows: TGTGCCAGCAGCTCGGACGGTCCGGCCGAGCAGTACTTC. Encoded protein: CASSSDGPAEQYF.